This T cell receptor (beta chain) was captured in a study of blood T cell repertoires in COVID-19. Study details: Samples representing acute and convalescent COVID-19 were sourced from the United States, Italy and Spain. T cells, B-cell-depleted T cells, or PBMCs supplied cDNA or gDNA.

In the authors' methods: Amplifying reference gene primers gave estimates of nucleated cell counts. The method was immunoSEQ multiplex PCR; TCRdb's version includes in-frame clones alone and lacks a portion of them. V, J and clone size are taken as reported in that table, and D and trimming were inferred from the DNA itself. The sample has under 40,000 clones; nearly 90% are singletons. Sequencing input: peripheral blood. The sequence was collected from a man in his sixties with active COVID-19.

The CDR3, as DNA: TGCAGCGTCCGGGACAGGGGAGGAAACACCATATATTTT. Translated, it gives CSVRDRGGNTIYF. The chain recombines TRBV29-1 with TRBJ1-3, with 10 bases matching TRBD1. The length of the CDR3 is 13 residues. Trimming at V came to 6 bases and at J to 4 bases, leaving 3 bases not matched to a gene. From germline, CDR1 is SQVTM and CDR2 ANQGSEA.